Below, 23 T cell receptor beta chains from the same sample are listed, as sequenced in a study of blood T cell repertoires in COVID-19. The method was immunoSEQ multiplex PCR; TCRdb's version includes in-frame clones alone and lacks a portion of them. The sample has 25,000 to 35,000 clones, about 88% seen once; the top ten hold under 55%. The source material was peripheral blood. The receptors come from a human donor with acute or convalescent COVID-19. The donor label of this sample is uncertain.

J is TRBJ2-3 and V is TRBV5-4; tentatively, D is TRBD1 (6 bases). Germline lookup yields CDR1 SGHNT and CDR2 YYREEE (reference sequence). The V and J ends lost 4 bases and 2 bases respectively, with 14 bases between them. CDR3 length equals 15 residues. The DNA of the CDR3 is TGTGCCAGCAGCCACCCCGGACAGAACACAGATACGCAGTATTTT. Protein: CASSHPGQNTDTQYF.

This chain connects TRBV13 to TRBJ1-1; 9 bases fit TRBD1. The J segment lost 3 bases and the V segment lost 5 bases, leaving 10 bases of the junction unmatched. The CDR3 runs 16 residues. The germline V gene has CDR1 PRHDT and CDR2 FYEKMQ (reference sequence). CDR3 in amino acids: CASSLVTTGGDTEAFF. CDR3 coding DNA: TGTGCCAGCAGCCTCGTCACGACAGGGGGTGACACTGAAGCTTTCTTT.

This chain joins TRBV9 and TRBJ1-1; no clear D. The germline V and J ends were trimmed by 3 bases and 3 bases, with 15 bases remaining between them. Germline loops: CDR1 SGDLS, CDR2 YYNGEE. The CDR3 contains 15 residues. CDR3 sequence reads: CASSADHSIDTEAFF. DNA for the CDR3: TGTGCCAGCAGCGCTGACCACAGTATAGACACTGAAGCTTTCTTT.

The rearrangement links TRBV3-1 (or the pseudogene TRBV3-2) to TRBJ2-7; 9 bases agree with TRBD2. The junction had 7 bases not matched to a gene; V was cut back by 1 base and J by 3 bases. The CDR3 is 16 residues long. CDR1 LGHDT and CDR2 YNNKEL come from the germline V gene (reference sequence). CDR3 protein: CASSQGLAGRFYEQYF. The CDR3 DNA is TGTGCCAGCAGCCAAGGTCTAGCGGGAAGGTTCTACGAGCAGTACTTC.

The DNA for the CDR3 is TGTGCCAGCACCCGCGACACTCATAGCAATCAGCCCCAGCATTTT. This gives the protein CASTRDTHSNQPQHF. The chain recombines TRBV2 with TRBJ1-5; D gene uncertain. The germline V gene encodes CDR1 SNHLY and CDR2 FYNNEI. Trimming removed 7 bases from V and 0 bases from J, with 13 bases in between. The CDR3 contains 15 residues.

The chain has TRBV2 and TRBJ1-4; TRBD1 matches at 12 bases. Germline lookup yields CDR1 SNHLY and CDR2 FYNNEI. CDR3 length: 15 amino acids. Trimming took 5 bases from V and 8 from J; bases not matched to a gene: 6. The CDR3 region is CASSRGTGGEEKLFF. As DNA, the CDR3 is TGTGCCAGCAGTAGGGGGACAGGGGGCGAGGAAAAACTGTTTTTT.

The chain is built from TRBV5-1 and TRBJ2-5; possibly TRBD1 for D (7 bases). Germline CDR1 reads SGHRS; CDR2 reads YFSETQ. V shed 0 bases and J shed 5 bases, with 17 bases lying between them. The CDR3 is 16 amino acids. The CDR3 sequence is CASSLVAAGGSETQYF. For the CDR3, the DNA is TGCGCCAGCAGCTTGGTAGCGGCAGGGGGGTCCGAGACCCAGTACTTC.

This chain connects TRBV4-2 to TRBJ2-7; 7 positions match TRBD2. The junction had 10 bases not matched to a gene; V was cut back by 4 bases and J by 1 base. The CDR3 contains 16 residues. Per germline, CDR1 LGHNA and CDR2 YNFKEQ. The CDR3 region has the DNA TGTGCCAGCAGCCCCGGGACTCGGCGGGAGTCCTACGAGCAGTACTTC. Its translation is CASSPGTRRESYEQYF.

The CDR3 loop reads CASSLSSGGTDTQYF. The CDR3 bases are TGTGCCAGCAGCTTATCTAGCGGAGGCACAGATACGCAGTATTTT. The rearrangement uses TRBV7-6 and TRBJ2-3; 7 bases are shared with TRBD2. V lost 2 bases, J lost 1 base, and 3 bases stayed unmatched. This CDR3 is built from 15 residues. CDR1 is SGHVS and CDR2 is FNYEAQ in the germline V gene.

This clone has just a few counts. The chain employs TRBV3-1 (or the pseudogene TRBV3-2) and TRBJ2-7; 8 bases are shared with TRBD2. Germline CDR1 is LGHDT and CDR2 is YNNKEL (reference sequence). There are 15 residues in the CDR3. V was pared by 0 bases and J by 4 bases, with 5 bases of the junction left unmatched. DNA for the CDR3: TGTGCCAGCAGCCAAGAACCCGGGAGGGCGTACGAGCAGTACTTC. This translates into CASSQEPGRAYEQYF.

The chain carries TRBV7-2 and TRBJ2-5; possibly TRBD2 for D (6 bases). Trimming left V 1 base short and J 5 bases short, with 14 bases between. Germline V gene lookup returns CDR1 SGHTA and CDR2 FQGNSA. CDR3 size: 15 residues. CDR3 nucleotides: TGTGCCAGCAGCTTAGTAGGACTATCAATTGAGACCCAGTACTTC. This codes for CASSLVGLSIETQYF.

V is TRBV6-1 and J is TRBJ1-2, with 10 bases identical to TRBD1. V shed 4 bases, J shed 4 bases, and the junction held 9 bases outside the gene matches. In germline, CDR1 is MNHNS, CDR2 SASEGT. This CDR3 is built from 16 residues. The CDR3 region is CASSVLRTGGFYGYTF. Written as DNA, the CDR3 is TGTGCCAGCAGTGTCCTCAGGACAGGGGGTTTCTATGGCTACACCTTC.

J is TRBJ2-7 and V is TRBV28; D might be TRBD2 (5 bases). This CDR3 contains 15 residues. The V gene lost 3 bases and the J gene lost 3 bases, with 15 bases spanning the gap. Germline V gene lookup returns CDR1 MDHEN and CDR2 SYDVKM. CDR3 in DNA: TGTGCCAGCAGTTTGATCAGGACTGGCTACTACGAGCAGTACTTC. This sequence encodes CASSLIRTGYYEQYF.

The chain is built from TRBV12-5 and TRBJ1-3; D is uncertain. The germline V and J ends were trimmed by 6 bases and 7 bases, with 4 bases remaining between them. This CDR3 is 10 amino acids long. Per germline, CDR1 LGHNT and CDR2 FRNRAP. The CDR3 bases are TGTGCTAGTGGGACTAACACCATATATTTT. It is translated as CASGTNTIYF.

The chain couples TRBV29-1 to TRBJ1-2, with D hard to call. The CDR3 covers 15 residues. The V and J ends lost 1 base and 1 base respectively, with 13 bases between them. Germline CDR1 and CDR2: SQVTM and ANQGSEA. CDR3 region: CSVEGGPLLNYGYTF. The CDR3 DNA is TGCAGCGTTGAAGGTGGCCCTCTCCTTAACTATGGCTACACCTTC.

This clone came up a few times. This rearrangement joins TRBV5-8 to TRBJ1-6; TRBD1 is a possible D gene (6 bases). From germline, CDR1 is SGHTS and CDR2 YDEGEE. Trimming took 2 bases from V and 2 from J, leaving 14 bases between them. CDR3 size: 17 residues. CDR3: CASSFSQGSTYNSPLHF. The DNA for the CDR3 is TGTGCCAGCAGCTTCTCCCAGGGGAGTACCTATAATTCACCCCTCCACTTT.

DNA of the CDR3: TGTGCCAGCAGTCGGGACAGGGCTAACTATGGCTACACCTTC. This codes for CASSRDRANYGYTF. The V and J genes are TRBV7-2 and TRBJ1-2; 9 bases match TRBD1. From germline, CDR1 is SGHTA and CDR2 FQGNSA. This CDR3 contains 14 residues. V shed 6 bases, J shed 0 bases, and the junction held 2 bases outside the gene matches.

This clone appeared once. This sequence joins TRBV13 and TRBJ2-7, with D possibly matching TRBD1 (5 bases). The CDR3 loop spans 14 amino acids. Germline V gene data show CDR1 as PRHDT and CDR2 as FYEKMQ (reference sequence). Trimming removed 0 bases at V and 4 bases at J, with 10 bases between. The CDR3 here is CASSLGRQRYEQYF. CDR3 nucleotides: TGTGCCAGCAGCTTAGGTAGACAGCGATACGAGCAGTACTTC.

V gene TRBV7-9 combines with J gene TRBJ2-3, with D maybe TRBD2 (6 bases). The CDR3 totals 18 residues. Germline CDR1 and CDR2: SEHNR and FQNEAQ (reference sequence). The V end was cut by 1 base, the J end by 1 base, with 18 bases between. The CDR3 coding sequence is TGTGCCAGCAGCTTAGTCCGGGACTCCTTTTCGCGCACAGATACGCAGTATTTT. Its protein product is CASSLVRDSFSRTDTQYF.

This chain connects TRBV11-1 to TRBJ1-2, with D unresolved. Germline V gives CDR1 SGHAT, CDR2 FQDESV (reference sequence). The CDR3 loop spans 11 amino acids. Trimming removed 4 bases from V and 4 bases from J, with 4 bases in between. The CDR3 DNA reads TGTGCCAGCAGCTCAGGCTATGGCTACACCTTC. Protein product: CASSSGYGYTF.

Here the CDR3 reads CASSSSQGGFTEAFF. CDR3 nucleotide sequence: TGTGCCAGCAGTTCCTCACAGGGCGGGTTCACTGAAGCTTTCTTT. The V and J genes are TRBV6-6 and TRBJ1-1; D is perhaps TRBD1 (6 bases). The CDR3 is made up of 15 amino acids. The V gene's germline CDR1 is MNHNY and CDR2 SVGAGI (reference sequence). V was shortened by 4 bases and J by 4 bases, with 16 bases between the two germline ends.

V and J are TRBV16 and TRBJ1-1; the D gene is possibly TRBD1 (5 bases). Looked up from germline, CDR1 is KGHSY and CDR2 is FQNENV. The germline V and J ends were trimmed by 4 bases and 4 bases, with 13 bases remaining between them. This CDR3 comprises 14 residues. The CDR3 DNA reads TGTGCCAGCAGCCCCCAACAGGAGATCACTGAAGCTTTCTTT. This translates into CASSPQQEITEAFF.

V and J are TRBV2 and TRBJ1-5, with D tentatively TRBD1 (6 bases). CDR1 is SNHLY, CDR2 FYNNEI, per germline. The CDR3 has 16 amino acids. V was cut by 4 bases and J by 6 bases, with 19 bases left in between. CDR3 sequence (DNA): TGTGCCAGCAGTGGGGGATACGGACAGCTATCTCAGCCCCAGCATTTT. It specifies CASSGGYGQLSQPQHF.